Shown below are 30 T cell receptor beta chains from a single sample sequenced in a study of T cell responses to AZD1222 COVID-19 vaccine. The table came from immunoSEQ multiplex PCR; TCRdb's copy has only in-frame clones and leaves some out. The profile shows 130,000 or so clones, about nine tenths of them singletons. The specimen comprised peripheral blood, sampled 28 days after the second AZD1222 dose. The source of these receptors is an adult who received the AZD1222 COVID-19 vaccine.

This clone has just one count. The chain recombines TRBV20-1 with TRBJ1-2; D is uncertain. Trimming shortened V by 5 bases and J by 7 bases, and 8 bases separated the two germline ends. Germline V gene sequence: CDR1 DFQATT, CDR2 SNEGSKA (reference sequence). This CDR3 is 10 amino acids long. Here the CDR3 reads CSASPVGYTF. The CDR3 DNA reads TGCAGTGCTTCTCCCGTTGGCTACACCTTC.

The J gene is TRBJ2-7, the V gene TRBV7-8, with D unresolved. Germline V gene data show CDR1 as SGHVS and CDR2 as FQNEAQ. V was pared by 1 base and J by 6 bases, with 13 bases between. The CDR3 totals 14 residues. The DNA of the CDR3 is TGTGCCAGCAGCTTAGGGATCGGGCTTGGCGAGCAGTACTTC. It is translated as CASSLGIGLGEQYF.

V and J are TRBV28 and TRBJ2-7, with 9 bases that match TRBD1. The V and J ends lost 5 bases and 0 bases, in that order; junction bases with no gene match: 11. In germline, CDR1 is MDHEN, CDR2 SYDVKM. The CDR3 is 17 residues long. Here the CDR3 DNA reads TGTGCCAGCAGTCCGGGACAGGGAAAGGTAGGCTCCTACGAGCAGTACTTC. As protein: CASSPGQGKVGSYEQYF.

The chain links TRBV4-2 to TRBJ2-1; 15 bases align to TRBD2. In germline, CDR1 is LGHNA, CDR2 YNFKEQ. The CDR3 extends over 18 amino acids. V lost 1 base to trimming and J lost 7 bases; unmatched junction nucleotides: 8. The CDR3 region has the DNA TGTGCCAGCAGCCAAGGGACTAGCGGGAGGGTGGGGCTAAATGAGCAGTTCTTC. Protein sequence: CASSQGTSGRVGLNEQFF.

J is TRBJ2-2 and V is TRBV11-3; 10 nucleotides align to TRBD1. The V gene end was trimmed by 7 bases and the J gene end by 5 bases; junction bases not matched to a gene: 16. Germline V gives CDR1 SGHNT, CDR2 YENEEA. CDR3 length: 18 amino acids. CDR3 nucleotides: TGTGCCAGCAAACAAGACAGGGGGCCTGAGAAGGTTACCGGGGAGCTGTTTTTT. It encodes CASKQDRGPEKVTGELFF.

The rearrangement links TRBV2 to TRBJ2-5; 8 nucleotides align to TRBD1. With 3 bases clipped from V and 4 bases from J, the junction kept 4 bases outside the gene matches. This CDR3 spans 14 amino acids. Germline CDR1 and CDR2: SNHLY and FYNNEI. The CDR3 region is CASSEGRGLETQYF. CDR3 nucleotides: TGTGCCAGCAGTGAGGGCAGGGGGCTAGAGACCCAGTACTTC. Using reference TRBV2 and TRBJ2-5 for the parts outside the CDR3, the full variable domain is EPEVTQTPSHQVTQMGQEVILRCVPISNHLYFYWYRQILGQKVEFLVSFYNNEISEKSEIFDDQFSVERPDGSNFTLKIRSTKLEDSAMYFCASSEGRGLETQYFGPGTRLLVL.

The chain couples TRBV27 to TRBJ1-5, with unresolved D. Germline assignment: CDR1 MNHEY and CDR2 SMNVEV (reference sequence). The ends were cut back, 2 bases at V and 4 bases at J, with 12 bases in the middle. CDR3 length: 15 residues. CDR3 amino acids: CASSLSGAYNQPQHF. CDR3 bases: TGTGCCAGCAGTTTAAGCGGCGCATATAATCAGCCCCAGCATTTT.

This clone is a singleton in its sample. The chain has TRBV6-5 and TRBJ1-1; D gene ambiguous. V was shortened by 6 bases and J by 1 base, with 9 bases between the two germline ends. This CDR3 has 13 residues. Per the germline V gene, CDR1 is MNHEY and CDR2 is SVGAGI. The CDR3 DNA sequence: TGTGCCAGCAGGTGGACTGAGAACACTGAAGCTTTCTTT. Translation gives CASRWTENTEAFF.

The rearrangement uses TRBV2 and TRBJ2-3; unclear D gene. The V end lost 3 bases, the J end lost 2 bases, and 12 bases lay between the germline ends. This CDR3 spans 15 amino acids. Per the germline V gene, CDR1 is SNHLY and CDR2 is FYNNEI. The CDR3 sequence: CASSEVQSLTDTQYF. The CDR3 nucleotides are TGTGCCAGCAGTGAGGTACAGTCCCTCACAGATACGCAGTATTTT. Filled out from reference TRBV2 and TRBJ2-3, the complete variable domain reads EPEVTQTPSHQVTQMGQEVILRCVPISNHLYFYWYRQILGQKVEFLVSFYNNEISEKSEIFDDQFSVERPDGSNFTLKIRSTKLEDSAMYFCASSEVQSLTDTQYFGPGTRLTVL.

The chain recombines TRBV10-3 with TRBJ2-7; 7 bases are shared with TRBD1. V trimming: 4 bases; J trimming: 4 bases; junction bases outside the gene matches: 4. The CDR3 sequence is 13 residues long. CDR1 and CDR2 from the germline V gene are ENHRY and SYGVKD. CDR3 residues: CAISGGGRYEQYF. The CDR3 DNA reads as TGTGCCATCAGTGGAGGGGGCAGATACGAGCAGTACTTC.

The CDR3 DNA follows: TGTGCCAGCAGCCCGGGACTAGCGGAAAAGCAGTTCTTC. Its translation is CASSPGLAEKQFF. The chain uses TRBV9 and TRBJ2-1; 11 nucleotides match TRBD2. J lost 11 bases, V lost 4 bases, and 5 bases had no gene match. The CDR3 runs 13 residues. Germline values: CDR1 SGDLS, CDR2 YYNGEE.

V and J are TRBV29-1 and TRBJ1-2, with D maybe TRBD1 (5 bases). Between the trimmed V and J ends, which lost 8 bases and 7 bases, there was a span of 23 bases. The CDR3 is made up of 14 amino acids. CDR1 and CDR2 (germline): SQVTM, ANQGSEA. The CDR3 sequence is CSSGPLGSATGYTF. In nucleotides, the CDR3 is TGCAGCTCGGGGCCCCTGGGGTCTGCAACTGGCTACACCTTC.

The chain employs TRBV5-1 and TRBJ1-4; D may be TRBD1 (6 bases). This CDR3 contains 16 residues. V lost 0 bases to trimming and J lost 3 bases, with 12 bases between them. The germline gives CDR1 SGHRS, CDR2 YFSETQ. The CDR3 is CASSLDTGFANEKLFF. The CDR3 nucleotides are TGCGCCAGCAGCTTGGACACAGGGTTCGCTAATGAAAAACTGTTTTTT.

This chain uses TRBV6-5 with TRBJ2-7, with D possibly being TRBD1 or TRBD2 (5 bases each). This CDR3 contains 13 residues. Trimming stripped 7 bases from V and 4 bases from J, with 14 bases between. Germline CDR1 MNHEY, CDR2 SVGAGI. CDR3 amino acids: CASTGRIFYEQYF. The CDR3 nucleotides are TGTGCCAGCACGGGACGGATCTTTTACGAGCAGTACTTC.

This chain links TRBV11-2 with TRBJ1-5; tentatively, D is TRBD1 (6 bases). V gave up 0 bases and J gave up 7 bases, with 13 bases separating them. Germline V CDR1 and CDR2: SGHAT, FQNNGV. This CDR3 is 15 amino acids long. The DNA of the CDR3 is TGTGCCAGCAGCTTAGAGGCAGGGGCAGGACAGCCCCAGCATTTT. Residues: CASSLEAGAGQPQHF.

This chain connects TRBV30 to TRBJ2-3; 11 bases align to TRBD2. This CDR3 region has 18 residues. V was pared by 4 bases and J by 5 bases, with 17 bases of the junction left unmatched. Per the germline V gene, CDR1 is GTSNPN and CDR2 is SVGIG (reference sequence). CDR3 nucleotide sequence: TGTGCCTGGAACTTAGGTGCTGGTAGCGGGAGGGCCGTAGATACGCAGTATTTT. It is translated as CAWNLGAGSGRAVDTQYF.

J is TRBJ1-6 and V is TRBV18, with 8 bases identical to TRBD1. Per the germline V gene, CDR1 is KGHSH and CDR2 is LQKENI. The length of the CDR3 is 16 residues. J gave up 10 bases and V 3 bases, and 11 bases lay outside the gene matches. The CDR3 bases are TGTGCCAGCTCACCCGGACAGGGTATGAAGGAGTCACCCCTCCACTTT. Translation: CASSPGQGMKESPLHF.

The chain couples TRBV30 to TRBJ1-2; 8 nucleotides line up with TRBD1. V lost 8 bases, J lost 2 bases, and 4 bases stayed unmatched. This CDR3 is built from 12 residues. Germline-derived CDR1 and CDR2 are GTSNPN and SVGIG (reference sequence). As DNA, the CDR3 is TGTGCCGGGACAGGAGGAAACTATGGCTACACCTTC. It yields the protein CAGTGGNYGYTF.

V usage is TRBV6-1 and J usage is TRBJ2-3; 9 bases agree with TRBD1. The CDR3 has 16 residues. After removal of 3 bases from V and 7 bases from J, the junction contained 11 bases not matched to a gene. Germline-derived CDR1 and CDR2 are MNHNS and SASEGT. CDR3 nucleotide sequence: TGTGCCAGCAGTGAGTGGGGGACAGGGAAAGGAAATACGCAGTATTTT. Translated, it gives CASSEWGTGKGNTQYF.

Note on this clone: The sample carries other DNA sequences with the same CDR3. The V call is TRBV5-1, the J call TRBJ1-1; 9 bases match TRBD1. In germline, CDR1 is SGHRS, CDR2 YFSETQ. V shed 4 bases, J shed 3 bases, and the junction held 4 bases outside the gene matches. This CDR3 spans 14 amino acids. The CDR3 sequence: CASSPDRGDTEAFF. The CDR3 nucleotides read TGCGCCAGCAGCCCGGACAGGGGTGACACTGAAGCTTTCTTT.

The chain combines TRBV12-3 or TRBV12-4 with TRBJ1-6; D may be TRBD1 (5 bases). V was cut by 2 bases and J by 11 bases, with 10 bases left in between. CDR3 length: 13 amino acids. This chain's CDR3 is CASSLRGRTPLHF. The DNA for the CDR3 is TGTGCCAGCAGTTTAAGGGGTAGAACACCCCTCCACTTT.

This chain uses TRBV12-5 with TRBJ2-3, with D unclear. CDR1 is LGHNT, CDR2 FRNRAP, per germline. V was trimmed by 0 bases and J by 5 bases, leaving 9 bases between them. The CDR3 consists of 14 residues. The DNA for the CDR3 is TGTGCTAGTGGTTTGGTACACCCCCAAGATACGCAGTATTTT. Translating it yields CASGLVHPQDTQYF.

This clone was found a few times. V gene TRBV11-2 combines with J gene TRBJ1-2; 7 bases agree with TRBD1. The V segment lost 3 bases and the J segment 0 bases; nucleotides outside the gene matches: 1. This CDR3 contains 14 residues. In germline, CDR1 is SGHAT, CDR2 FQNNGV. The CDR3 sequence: CASSLGQTNYGYTF. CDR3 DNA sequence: TGTGCCAGCAGCTTGGGACAGACTAACTATGGCTACACCTTC.

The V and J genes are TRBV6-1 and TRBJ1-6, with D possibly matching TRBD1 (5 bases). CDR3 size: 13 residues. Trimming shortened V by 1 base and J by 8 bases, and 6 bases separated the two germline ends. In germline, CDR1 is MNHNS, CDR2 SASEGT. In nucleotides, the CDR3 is TGTGCCAGCAGTGAAGGCAGGGATTCACCCCTCCACTTT. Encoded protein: CASSEGRDSPLHF.

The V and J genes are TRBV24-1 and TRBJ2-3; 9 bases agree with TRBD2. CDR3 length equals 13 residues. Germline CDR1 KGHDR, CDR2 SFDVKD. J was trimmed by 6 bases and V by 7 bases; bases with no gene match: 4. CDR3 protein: CATSVAGEDTQYF. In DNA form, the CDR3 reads TGTGCCACCAGCGTAGCGGGGGAGGATACGCAGTATTTT.

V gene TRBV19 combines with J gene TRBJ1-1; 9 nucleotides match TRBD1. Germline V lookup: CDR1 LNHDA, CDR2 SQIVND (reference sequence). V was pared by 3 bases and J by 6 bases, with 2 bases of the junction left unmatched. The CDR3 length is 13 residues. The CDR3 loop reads CASSIRQGAEAFF. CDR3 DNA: TGTGCCAGTAGTATTCGACAGGGGGCTGAAGCTTTCTTT.

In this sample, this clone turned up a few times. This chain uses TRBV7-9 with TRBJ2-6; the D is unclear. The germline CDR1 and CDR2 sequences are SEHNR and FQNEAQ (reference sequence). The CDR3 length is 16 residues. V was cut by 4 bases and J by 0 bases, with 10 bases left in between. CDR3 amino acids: CASSSLRISGANVLTF. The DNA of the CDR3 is TGTGCCAGCAGCTCCCTAAGGATCTCTGGGGCCAACGTCCTGACTTTC.

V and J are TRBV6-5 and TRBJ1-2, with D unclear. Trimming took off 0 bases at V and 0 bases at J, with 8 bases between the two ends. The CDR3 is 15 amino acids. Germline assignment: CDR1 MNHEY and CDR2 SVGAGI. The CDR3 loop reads CASSYSYLANYGYTF. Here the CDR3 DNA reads TGTGCCAGCAGTTACTCATACCTAGCTAACTATGGCTACACCTTC.

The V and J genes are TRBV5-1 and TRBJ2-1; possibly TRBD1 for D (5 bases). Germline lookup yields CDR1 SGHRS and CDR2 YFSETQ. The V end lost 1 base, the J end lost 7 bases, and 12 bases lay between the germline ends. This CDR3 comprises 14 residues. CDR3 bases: TGCGCCAGCAGCTTGCGAAGGGGCGGAAATGAGCAGTTCTTC. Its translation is CASSLRRGGNEQFF. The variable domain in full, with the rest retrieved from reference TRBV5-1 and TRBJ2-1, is KAGVTQTPRYLIKTRGQQVTLSCSPISGHRSVSWYQQTPGQGLQFLFEYFSETQRNKGNFPGRFSGRQFSNSRSEMNVSTLELGDSALYLCASSLRRGGNEQFFGPGTRLTVL.

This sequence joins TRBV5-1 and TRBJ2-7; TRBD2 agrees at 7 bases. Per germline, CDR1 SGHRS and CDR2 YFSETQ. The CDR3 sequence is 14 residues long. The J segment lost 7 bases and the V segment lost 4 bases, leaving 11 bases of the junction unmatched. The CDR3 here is CASSREVGFDEQYF. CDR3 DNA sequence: TGCGCCAGCAGCCGGGAGGTCGGATTTGATGAGCAGTACTTC.